What follows are 29 T cell receptor beta chains derived from one specimen sequenced in a study of T-cell reconstitution after alpha-beta-depleted transplantation in children. Unique molecular identifiers were incorporated when the TCRbeta library was constructed. TCRdb re-derived calls from the PCR reads in MiXCR, one entry per CDR3 protein. The sample includes about 980,000 distinct CDR3 sequences, about 31% seen only once; the top ten take roughly 27%. Sequenced material: PBMCs, mostly from graft donor cells, taken 360 days after TCRalphabeta/CD19-depleted stem cell transplant. The receptors were gathered from a boy in the first two years of life who had a stem cell transplant for SCID, so the T cells may come from the graft donor.

This clonotype has a handful of counts. This rearrangement joins TRBV6-1 to TRBJ2-1, with D uncertain. Germline V gives CDR1 MNHNS, CDR2 SASEGT. The V and J ends lost 9 bases and 0 bases respectively, with 9 bases between them. The CDR3 totals 13 residues. The CDR3 here is CASGKISYNEQFF. DNA of the CDR3: TGTGCCAGTGGAAAGATCTCCTACAATGAGCAGTTCTTC.

The V call is TRBV7-2, the J call TRBJ1-3; 8 bases align to TRBD1. Unmatched junction bases numbered 9, after V lost 3 bases and J lost 2 bases. The CDR3 is made up of 17 amino acids. CDR1 SGHTA and CDR2 FQGNSA come from the germline V gene. Here the CDR3 reads CASSFRQGTITGNTIYF. Here the CDR3 DNA reads TGTGCCAGCAGCTTCCGACAGGGGACCATTACTGGAAACACCATATATTTT.

V usage is TRBV4-1 and J usage is TRBJ2-2, with 9 bases identical to TRBD1. Losses at the gene ends were 0 bases for V and 5 bases for J; bases not matched to a gene: 7. The CDR3 extends over 17 amino acids. The germline V gene has CDR1 MGHRA and CDR2 YSYEKL. The CDR3 DNA follows: TGCGCCAGCAGCCAAGAACTCCGGGACAGGGTGACCGGGGAGCTGTTTTTT. Its protein is CASSQELRDRVTGELFF.

CDR3 DNA sequence: TGTGCCAGCAGCTTAGATCCAGGGGCTAATTCACCCCTCCACTTT. It specifies CASSLDPGANSPLHF. The chain recombines TRBV7-9 with TRBJ1-6, with D possibly TRBD1 on 6 matching bases. The V and J ends lost 1 base and 6 bases respectively, with 10 bases between them. The CDR3 loop spans 15 amino acids. Germline CDR1 is SEHNR and CDR2 is FQNEAQ (reference sequence).

The rearrangement uses TRBV20-1 and TRBJ1-2, with TRBD1 as a possible D gene (5 bases). Germline assignment: CDR1 DFQATT and CDR2 SNEGSKA (reference sequence). The germline V and J ends were trimmed by 3 bases and 8 bases, with 19 bases remaining between them. The CDR3 sequence is 14 residues long. CDR3 nucleotide sequence: TGCAGTGCTAGGCCCCTCCAGCCCGGGGCGGGCTACACCTTC. Its translation is CSARPLQPGAGYTF.

This clonotype occurred a few times. J is TRBJ1-5 and V is TRBV6-1; tentative D call: TRBD1 (6 bases). CDR3 length: 15 amino acids. The ends were cut back, 7 bases at V and 0 bases at J, with 13 bases in the middle. CDR1 and CDR2 (germline): MNHNS, SASEGT. The CDR3 sequence is CASTGGPYSNQPQHF. The CDR3 DNA reads as TGTGCCAGCACCGGGGGCCCGTATAGCAATCAGCCCCAGCATTTT.

This clonotype was found many times. The V gene is TRBV27, the J gene TRBJ2-3; perhaps D is TRBD1 or TRBD2 (5 bases each). CDR1 is MNHEY and CDR2 is SMNVEV in the germline V gene (reference sequence). The CDR3 totals 16 residues. Trimming took 5 bases from V and 3 from J, leaving 18 bases between them. The CDR3 DNA sequence: TGTGCCAGCAGTGTTCTGCGGGTTGAGGGGACAGATACGCAGTATTTT. It yields the protein CASSVLRVEGTDTQYF.

The chain couples TRBV6-5 to TRBJ1-1; D gene uncertain. This CDR3 region has 15 residues. V was clipped by 2 bases and J by 1 base, with 11 bases between them. Germline V gene data show CDR1 as MNHEY and CDR2 as SVGAGI. The DNA for the CDR3 is TGTGCCAGCAGTTACGCCTTGGACGGGAACACTGAAGCTTTCTTT. This encodes CASSYALDGNTEAFF.

The rearrangement uses TRBV5-6 and TRBJ2-2; TRBD2 aligns across 13 bases. CDR1 is SGHDT, CDR2 YYEEEE, per germline. The CDR3 has 17 residues. The trim removed 6 bases at V and 2 bases at J, leaving 7 bases unmatched. The CDR3 sequence is CASTSGLAGLNTGELFF. CDR3 DNA sequence: TGTGCCAGCACCTCGGGACTAGCGGGATTAAACACCGGGGAGCTGTTTTTT.

There are a few counts of this clonotype. CDR3 sequence: CASSPYLYQETQYF. The CDR3 nucleotides are TGTGCCAGCAGTCCTTATCTCTACCAAGAGACCCAGTACTTC. V usage is TRBV12-3 or TRBV12-4 and J usage is TRBJ2-5, with D uncertain. CDR3 length: 14 amino acids. Trimming removed 5 bases from V and 0 bases from J, with 10 bases in between.

The V and J genes are TRBV19 and TRBJ2-1, with D tentatively TRBD2 (7 bases). CDR3 size: 13 residues. CDR1 is LNHDA and CDR2 is SQIVND in the germline V gene (reference sequence). V was shortened by 10 bases and J by 4 bases, with 14 bases between the two germline ends. CDR3 sequence (DNA): TGTGCCACCAGGGGAGGGTTTTACAATGAGCAGTTCTTC. It codes for CATRGGFYNEQFF.

The V gene is TRBV7-2, the J gene TRBJ2-1; 9 bases fit TRBD2. The CDR3 loop spans 15 amino acids. Germline V gene lookup returns CDR1 SGHTA and CDR2 FQGNSA. With V trimmed by 2 bases and J by 7 bases, 6 bases remained unmatched. CDR3 nucleotide sequence: TGTGCCAGCAGCTTATACAGCGGGGGGAGTAATGAGCAGTTCTTC. Its protein is CASSLYSGGSNEQFF.

The chain employs TRBV20-1 and TRBJ2-1, with D perhaps matching TRBD1 (6 bases). Trimming took off 4 bases at V and 8 bases at J, with 9 bases between the two ends. The V gene's germline CDR1 is DFQATT and CDR2 SNEGSKA (reference sequence). This CDR3 is 11 amino acids long. This CDR3 reads CSATDSYEQFF. The CDR3 DNA reads as TGCAGTGCTACGGACAGCTATGAGCAGTTCTTC.

The V call is TRBV9, the J call TRBJ2-2; D is ambiguous. Between the trimmed V and J ends, which lost 5 bases and 2 bases, there was a span of 13 bases. Germline V gene sequence: CDR1 SGDLS, CDR2 YYNGEE. This CDR3 has 15 residues. DNA for the CDR3: TGTGCCAGCAGGATAGACGGAAGTAACACCGGGGAGCTGTTTTTT. Protein: CASRIDGSNTGELFF.

The rearrangement uses TRBV6-1 and TRBJ1-2; 7 bases align to TRBD1. With 6 bases clipped from V and 6 bases from J, the junction kept 13 bases outside the gene matches. Germline values: CDR1 MNHNS, CDR2 SASEGT. The CDR3 runs to 15 residues. Here the CDR3 DNA reads TGTGCCAGCAGCGCCGGGACAGTTATAACTAATGGCTACACCTTC. Translating it yields CASSAGTVITNGYTF.

V is TRBV5-1 and J is TRBJ2-7; 7 bases fit TRBD2. The CDR3 covers 15 residues. Germline V CDR1 and CDR2: SGHRS, YFSETQ. The junction had 8 bases not matched to a gene; V was cut back by 4 bases and J by 1 base. Here the CDR3 DNA reads TGCGCCAGCAGCCCGAAAGCGGGGTGGTCCTACGAGCAGTACTTC. Translating gives CASSPKAGWSYEQYF.

Only a few counts were recorded for this clonotype. The CDR3 sequence: CASSRVVADNEQFF. In nucleotides, the CDR3 is TGCGCCAGCAGCCGCGTTGTAGCGGACAATGAGCAGTTCTTC. The chain is built from TRBV5-1 and TRBJ2-1; a possible D gene is TRBD2 (6 bases). V lost 4 bases, J lost 5 bases, and 13 bases lay in between. The germline gives CDR1 SGHRS, CDR2 YFSETQ. There are 14 residues in the CDR3. Full variable domain (rest looked up from reference TRBV5-1 and TRBJ2-1): KAGVTQTPRYLIKTRGQQVTLSCSPISGHRSVSWYQQTPGQGLQFLFEYFSETQRNKGNFPGRFSGRQFSNSRSEMNVSTLELGDSALYLCASSRVVADNEQFFGPGTRLTVL.

This CDR3 reads CASSLGHPPETQYF. The CDR3 coding sequence is TGTGCCAGCAGCTTAGGCCACCCCCCAGAGACCCAGTACTTC. The chain links TRBV7-9 to TRBJ2-5, with no clear D. The CDR3 spans 14 residues. Germline V gene sequence: CDR1 SEHNR, CDR2 FQNEAQ (reference sequence). V shed 1 base and J shed 4 bases, with 10 bases lying between them.

This clonotype was seen more than once but under ten times. V is TRBV28 and J is TRBJ2-7; D might be TRBD1 or TRBD2, each matching 5 bases. Trimming removed 7 bases from V and 2 bases from J, with 18 bases in between. Germline CDR1 and CDR2: MDHEN and SYDVKM. The CDR3 totals 15 residues. The DNA for the CDR3 is TGTGCCAGCATAGTACGGGGCCAGTCCACCTACGAGCAGTACTTC. It encodes CASIVRGQSTYEQYF.

The chain joins TRBV12-3 or TRBV12-4 to TRBJ2-2; D remains unclear. This CDR3 comprises 19 residues. V lost 10 bases and J 0 bases, leaving 27 bases between the germline ends. Written as DNA, the CDR3 is TGTGCCATCTCCGCCCTCCTGGGGTGGGGATCGGCGAACACCGGGGAGCTGTTTTTT. This codes for CAISALLGWGSANTGELFF.

This clonotype has just a few counts. At one boundary the junction diverges from the germline segment, which might be a read error. The chain is built from TRBV6-5 and TRBJ1-2; 12 nucleotides agree with TRBD1. The CDR3 has 15 amino acids. Germline lookup yields CDR1 MNHEY and CDR2 SVGAGI. CDR3 residues: CASSSTGTGGKRSHF. As DNA, the CDR3 is TGTGCCAGCAGTTCCACAGGGACAGGGGGCAAAAGGTCCCACTTC.

This clonotype was observed a handful of times. The chain has TRBV27 and TRBJ2-1; either TRBD1 or TRBD2 may fit D (5 bases each). CDR3 size: 18 residues. CDR1 is MNHEY, CDR2 SMNVEV, per germline (reference sequence). The V end lost 6 bases, the J end lost 0 bases, and 21 bases lay between the germline ends. Here the CDR3 DNA reads TGTGCCAGCAGCAATGGGGGTGTCTGGCAGAGCTCCTACAATGAGCAGTTCTTC. It specifies CASSNGGVWQSSYNEQFF.

In its sample, this clonotype was seen once. This chain connects TRBV5-1 to TRBJ2-5; the match to TRBD2 covers 9 bases. CDR3 length equals 16 residues. V lost 0 bases to trimming and J lost 4 bases; unmatched junction nucleotides: 7. CDR1 is SGHRS, CDR2 YFSETQ, per germline. CDR3 protein: CASSLAPSGIGETQYF. Written as DNA, the CDR3 is TGCGCCAGCAGCTTGGCCCCTAGCGGGATTGGAGAGACCCAGTACTTC.

This clonotype was counted only a few times. The rearrangement uses TRBV5-6 and TRBJ2-7; D remains ambiguous. From germline, CDR1 is SGHDT and CDR2 YYEEEE. The length of the CDR3 is 15 residues. The V gene lost 3 bases and the J gene lost 3 bases, with 16 bases spanning the gap. The CDR3 DNA sequence: TGTGCCAGCAGCTACCTTTACAGTGCCTACTACGAGCAGTACTTC. This sequence encodes CASSYLYSAYYEQYF.

This clonotype was seen more than once but under ten times. The rearrangement links TRBV24-1 to TRBJ2-3; TRBD2 might be the D (5 bases). The CDR3 has 13 residues. V was cut by 5 bases and J by 3 bases, with 8 bases left in between. Germline lookup yields CDR1 KGHDR and CDR2 SFDVKD. The CDR3 coding sequence is TGTGCCACCAGTGCCTGGAGGACAGATACGCAGTATTTT. As protein: CATSAWRTDTQYF.

This clonotype has more than one count but fewer than ten. The genes are TRBV29-1 and TRBJ1-1; 7 nucleotides align to TRBD1. This CDR3 has 14 residues. Germline V lookup: CDR1 SQVTM, CDR2 ANQGSEA. With V trimmed by 5 bases and J by 1 base, 7 bases remained unmatched. The CDR3 nucleotides are TGCAGCGTTAGCGACCAGGGGGGGAACACTGAAGCTTTCTTT. Protein sequence: CSVSDQGGNTEAFF. Filled out from reference TRBV29-1 and TRBJ1-1, the complete variable domain reads SAVISQKPSRDICQRGTSLTIQCQVDSQVTMMFWYRQQPGQSLTLIATANQGSEATYESGFVIDKFPISRPNLTFSTLTVSNMSPEDSSIYLCSVSDQGGNTEAFFGQGTRLTVV.

J is TRBJ2-3 and V is TRBV3-1; D may be TRBD1 (5 bases). V was clipped by 3 bases and J by 4 bases, with 11 bases between them. Germline loops: CDR1 LGHDT, CDR2 YNNKEL (reference sequence). The CDR3 length is 14 residues. This CDR3 is CASSHQGGADTQYF. Written as DNA, the CDR3 is TGTGCCAGCAGCCACCAGGGTGGGGCAGATACGCAGTATTTT.

This clonotype has just a few counts. The rearrangement joins TRBV29-1 to TRBJ2-7; possibly TRBD1 or TRBD2 for D (5 bases each). V was trimmed by 6 bases and J by 7 bases, leaving 19 bases between them. Germline CDR1 SQVTM, CDR2 ANQGSEA. The CDR3 loop spans 13 amino acids. DNA for the CDR3: TGCAGCGTCTTCCGGGACCCACTCGGGGAGCAGTACTTC. Translating gives CSVFRDPLGEQYF.

This clonotype was found a few times. This rearrangement joins TRBV7-8 to TRBJ2-1; TRBD2 matches 7 bases. Germline-derived CDR1 and CDR2 are SGHVS and FQNEAQ. V shed 2 bases, J shed 2 bases, and the junction held 6 bases outside the gene matches. This CDR3 has 16 amino acids. CDR3 in DNA: TGTGCCAGCAGCTTATTCCCGCGGGGGACCTACAATGAGCAGTTCTTC. It encodes CASSLFPRGTYNEQFF.